The 12 T cell receptor beta chains listed next were all sequenced from one sample in a study of shared clonotypes between healthy human individuals. Sequencing used immunoSEQ multiplex PCR; TCRdb keeps in-frame clones, though not all of them. In the table there are some 1,400,000 clones, roughly 96% of which are singletons. The specimen was naive CD4+ T cells sorted from blood. Subset described: CD45RA+ positively selected. The source is a man aged 25-45 years in good health.

The V gene is TRBV4-2, the J gene TRBJ2-1; 8 nucleotides match TRBD2. The germline CDR1 and CDR2 sequences are LGHNA and YNFKEQ. The CDR3 length is 18 residues. Trimming at V came to 4 bases and at J to 0 bases, leaving 11 bases not matched to a gene. In DNA form, the CDR3 reads TGTGCCAGCAGCCCTGGGGCGGGAGGCGTTATCTCCTACAATGAGCAGTTCTTC. Amino acid sequence: CASSPGAGGVISYNEQFF.

As to this clone: The same CDR3 can be traced to other DNA sequences in this sample. This chain joins TRBV7-9 and TRBJ2-2; 8 bases fit TRBD1. The germline V gene encodes CDR1 SEHNR and CDR2 FQNEAQ (reference sequence). CDR3 length: 15 residues. The trim removed 2 bases at V and 4 bases at J, leaving 3 bases unmatched. The DNA for the CDR3 is TGTGCCAGCAGCTTACAGGGGGCTCTCACCGGGGAGCTGTTTTTT. It specifies CASSLQGALTGELFF.

The rearrangement links TRBV9 to TRBJ2-7; 9 nucleotides align to TRBD1. The CDR3 is 14 amino acids. The germline V gene encodes CDR1 SGDLS and CDR2 YYNGEE. V lost 0 bases and J lost 6; bases outside the gene matches: 4. Here the CDR3 DNA reads TGTGCCAGCAGCGTAGGGGGACAGGGAAGCGAGCAGTACTTC. Residues: CASSVGGQGSEQYF. Variable domain in full (rest from reference TRBV9 and TRBJ2-7): DSGVTQTPKHLITATGQRVTLRCSPRSGDLSVYWYQQSLDQGLQFLIQYYNGEERAKGNILERFSAQQFPDLHSELNLSSLELGDSALYFCASSVGGQGSEQYFGPGTRLTVT.

V and J are TRBV5-1 and TRBJ1-1; D may be TRBD1 (5 bases). CDR3 size: 14 residues. The V and J ends lost 5 bases and 1 base respectively, with 12 bases between them. Germline assignment: CDR1 SGHRS and CDR2 YFSETQ. The CDR3 loop reads CASRSGTGNTEAFF. The CDR3 DNA follows: TGCGCCAGCAGATCGGGGACGGGGAACACTGAAGCTTTCTTT. The whole variable domain, filled in from reference TRBV5-1 and TRBJ1-1, reads KAGVTQTPRYLIKTRGQQVTLSCSPISGHRSVSWYQQTPGQGLQFLFEYFSETQRNKGNFPGRFSGRQFSNSRSEMNVSTLELGDSALYLCASRSGTGNTEAFFGQGTRLTVV.

The V call is TRBV5-4, the J call TRBJ2-1; TRBD2 matches at 13 bases. CDR3 length: 14 amino acids. In germline, CDR1 is SGHNT, CDR2 YYREEE (reference sequence). Unmatched junction bases numbered 10, after V lost 9 bases and J lost 10 bases. In DNA form, the CDR3 reads TGTGCCACCACCTTAACTAGCGGGAGGGTGGAGCAGTTCTTC. As protein: CATTLTSGRVEQFF.

This chain joins TRBV2 and TRBJ1-3, with D unclear. Germline V gene data show CDR1 as SNHLY and CDR2 as FYNNEI. The CDR3 totals 13 residues. Trimming took off 10 bases at V and 2 bases at J, with 12 bases between the two ends. The CDR3 sequence is CATRREAGNTIYF. CDR3 DNA sequence: TGTGCCACCAGAAGGGAAGCTGGAAACACCATATATTTT.

The rearrangement links TRBV5-1 to TRBJ2-3; D perhaps matches TRBD2 (5 bases). The germline V gene encodes CDR1 SGHRS and CDR2 YFSETQ. Trimming shortened V by 4 bases and J by 3 bases, and 21 bases separated the two germline ends. CDR3 length equals 17 residues. The CDR3 loop reads CASSRRSGERGTDTQYF. As DNA, the CDR3 is TGCGCCAGCAGCCGGCGGAGCGGAGAGCGCGGGACAGATACGCAGTATTTT.

The V call is TRBV5-1, the J call TRBJ2-3; D is unresolved. Trimming took off 3 bases at V and 9 bases at J, with 8 bases between the two ends. CDR3 length equals 11 residues. Per germline, CDR1 SGHRS and CDR2 YFSETQ. The CDR3 here is CASSSEQTQYF. CDR3 bases: TGCGCCAGCAGCTCCGAGCAGACGCAGTATTTT. The full variable domain, rest sourced from reference TRBV5-1 and TRBJ2-3, is KAGVTQTPRYLIKTRGQQVTLSCSPISGHRSVSWYQQTPGQGLQFLFEYFSETQRNKGNFPGRFSGRQFSNSRSEMNVSTLELGDSALYLCASSSEQTQYFGPGTRLTVL.

The rearrangement joins TRBV4-3 to TRBJ2-2; tentatively, D is TRBD1 (5 bases). CDR3 length equals 16 residues. Per germline, CDR1 LGHNA and CDR2 YSLEER. V lost 0 bases and J lost 5, with 13 bases in between. The CDR3 sequence: CASSQEVRTRTGELFF. The CDR3 bases are TGCGCCAGCAGCCAAGAGGTTAGGACAAGGACCGGGGAGCTGTTTTTT.

In nucleotides, the CDR3 is TGTGCCAGCAGCCTCTTTTCGGCGGGTGAGCAGTACTTC. Protein sequence: CASSLFSAGEQYF. The gene calls are TRBV27 and TRBJ2-7, with D maybe TRBD2 (5 bases). V was clipped by 6 bases and J by 7 bases, with 16 bases between them. The V gene's germline CDR1 is MNHEY and CDR2 SMNVEV (reference sequence). The CDR3 consists of 13 residues.

The rearrangement links TRBV5-4 to TRBJ2-7; 13 nucleotides match TRBD2. Germline V CDR1 and CDR2: SGHNT, YYREEE (reference sequence). Germline trimming cut 4 bases from V and 1 base from J; bases unmatched to any gene: 8. The CDR3 length is 17 residues. The chain's CDR3 is CASSKGTSGTTSYEQYF. DNA for the CDR3: TGTGCCAGCAGCAAAGGGACTAGCGGGACTACTTCCTACGAGCAGTACTTC.

Only one count was recorded for this clone. The rearrangement joins TRBV18 to TRBJ2-3, with 7 bases that match TRBD2. The CDR3 totals 15 residues. Trimming cost V 4 bases and J 1 base; bases outside gene matches: 5. Per germline, CDR1 KGHSH and CDR2 LQKENI. The CDR3 protein is CASSLSGIRTDTQYF. The CDR3 DNA sequence: TGTGCCAGCTCACTAAGCGGGATACGCACAGATACGCAGTATTTT.